This paragraph covers one TCR beta chain sequence. By sample share, this clonotype is medium-sized (0.01 to 0.1%). The target of this receptor is not known. Within one base of it there is no much larger clone, and no base qualities were kept. The sample originates from a study of T cells in Graves' hyperthyroidism and ophthalmopathy (dated by TCRdb to the late 2010s). In the study overall: Peripheral blood was collected at initial diagnosis, before any treatment. To identify distinguishing TCR V-J signatures, a discovery cohort of some 100 patients was used, comprising some 43 with Graves' ophthalmopathy and 55 to 65 with stable Graves' hyperthyroidism. According to the paper, TCR Vbeta CDR3 sequencing was carried out on 135 peripheral blood samples, which came from approximately 41 ophthalmopathy, some 73 hyperthyroidism and about 17 progressor patients. In addition, the study compared T-cell repertoires in thyroid tissue and in blood from roughly 6 Graves' hyperthyroidism patients. The roughly 94 discovery patients were randomly split 7:3 into training and test sets. Prospective prediction of ophthalmopathy was tested in an independent validation cohort of 18 to 20 hyperthyroidism patients and 17 patients who later progressed to ophthalmopathy. Following sampling, methimazole starting at 30 mg daily was given to hyperthyroidism patients, and high-dose intravenous methylprednisolone was given to ophthalmopathy patients.

Ophthalmopathy patients had moderately to severely active disease, Clinical Activity Score of at least 3, NOSPECS grade of at least 4, and duration under 3 months. Exclusion was applied to patients with uncontrolled infections, other autoimmune diseases, pregnancy or lactation. Diagnoses were established on the basis of clinical symptoms, serum thyroxine and TRAb, thyroid ultrasound, and orbital computed tomography. Ficoll-Paque density gradient centrifugation was used to isolate PBMCs from approximately 10 ml of fresh peripheral blood. Total RNA was extracted with Trizol reagent, and quality was checked on an Agilent 2100 Bioanalyzer. Points the paper makes about the study in general: No statistical method was used to fix the sample size in advance, and group allocation was not hidden from the investigators. In validation, the model predicted progression to ophthalmopathy with around 71% sensitivity and 72% to 85% specificity, a median of about six months before onset. Most expanded thyroid clonotypes (frequency above 0.001) were also detected in blood, a finding suggesting that blood repertoires may reflect thyroid immune responses. A 13 V-J signature model separated ophthalmopathy from stable hyperthyroidism, with just over 85% sensitivity and 81.08% specificity in cross-validation and 80%/75% in testing.

The TCR beta CDR3 regions were amplified from the RNA transcripts. A first-round RT-PCR of the TCR CDR3 used the HTBI primer set with the Qiagen OneStep RT-PCR kit. Libraries were constructed in a second round of multiplex PCR, after which size selection and purification were performed. Sequencing of the libraries was done on an Illumina HiSeq2000 using paired-end 100 bp reads. In the authors' own workflow: SOAPnuke was used to process the raw data, throwing out any read that contained adapters or uncalled bases, had a mean Phred below 15, or lacked an exact constant-primer or identifier match. COPE v1.2.5 was used to merge the high-quality paired reads, and each unique nucleotide sequence was defined as a clonotype. MiTCR v1.1 was used to align clonotypes to the IMGT TRBV, TRBD and TRBJ reference segments. The analysis included only V-J combinations with a frequency above 0.0001, which together covered over 98% of the repertoires. A TCS score was defined as the ratio of F50 (clonal expansion) to E x V (chaos), with BLOSUM62-based TCRdist applied between CDR3 peptides within each V-J. Welch's t-statistics and random forest reduced approximately 520 V-J features to some 14, which were used in a naive Bayes classifier (R e1071). TCRdb ran its own pipeline on the public reads, namely fastp trimming at Q25 and MiXCR clone calling, and kept in-frame beta chains. Duplicate CDR3 protein sequences are folded into a single record with the most common DNA and genes. The V and J calls were not made by the authors but by TCRdb's processing. The sample has roughly 250,000 distinct CDR3 sequences on record, about a sixth of them singletons. The ten top clones hold under 35% of the sample.

V trim: 1 base; J trim: 7 bases; unmatched bases: 4. CDR1 SGHAT and CDR2 FQNNGV were looked up in the germline V gene. Counted from cysteine to phenylalanine, this CDR3 has 14 amino acids. Only the CDR3 region is kept as DNA, spanning 42 bases read in frame from base 1. Recombination joined TRBV11-2 with TRBJ2-1; the junction holds 7 bases that match TRBD1. The source material was blood. The source of this sequence is a woman aged 18-30 years with Graves' ophthalmopathy. The DNA sequence is as follows: TGTGCCAGCAGCTTAGGGGGACAGCTTAATGAGCAGTTCTTC. Translated, it reads CASSLGGQLNEQFF.